These 10 T cell receptor beta chains share one sample of origin, sequenced in a study of shared clonotypes between healthy human individuals. TCRdb's table, derived via immunoSEQ multiplex PCR, lists solely in-frame clones and lacks some. This sample carries 2 million to 2.5 million clones, 80% to 95% of them seen once, and the ten largest clones take around 0.35%. The sequenced sample was naive CD4+ T cells from PBMCs. Subset given: CD45RA+ positively selected. Every receptor here comes from a man younger than 35 in good health. Some clones in this sample may be carry-over from other donors' samples.

As regards this clone: This CDR3 is also generated by other DNA sequences in the sample. V and J are TRBV5-1 and TRBJ2-7, with 12 positions matching TRBD2. Germline values: CDR1 SGHRS, CDR2 YFSETQ. The length of the CDR3 is 16 residues. Germline trimming cut 3 bases from V and 0 bases from J; bases unmatched to any gene: 4. The CDR3, as DNA: TGCGCCAGCAGCTCCGCGACTAGCGGGAGCTCCTACGAGCAGTACTTC. Its translation: CASSSATSGSSYEQYF.

The V and J genes are TRBV28 and TRBJ1-2; D call uncertain. Germline lookup yields CDR1 MDHEN and CDR2 SYDVKM. Between the trimmed V and J ends, which lost 6 bases and 8 bases, there was a span of 22 bases. This CDR3 has 15 amino acids. The CDR3, as DNA: TGTGCCAGCAGCTCGAGGGCCCGTCAAGGAGGAGGCTACACCTTC. Protein sequence: CASSSRARQGGGYTF.

This rearrangement joins TRBV13 to TRBJ2-4; 10 bases agree with TRBD2. Germline V lookup: CDR1 PRHDT, CDR2 FYEKMQ (reference sequence). With 4 bases clipped from V and 1 base from J, the junction kept 10 bases outside the gene matches. The CDR3 contains 18 residues. CDR3 nucleotides: TGTGCCAGCAGCTCAAAAGCGGGAGGGCCCTGGGCCAAAAACATTCAGTACTTC. Protein product: CASSSKAGGPWAKNIQYF. The full variable domain, in which reference TRBV13 and TRBJ2-4 provide the parts outside the CDR3, is AAGVIQSPRHLIKEKRETATLKCYPIPRHDTVYWYQQGPGQDPQFLISFYEKMQSDKGSIPDRFSAQQFSDYHSELNMSSLELGDSALYFCASSSKAGGPWAKNIQYFGAGTRLSVL.

For the CDR3, the DNA is TGTGCCAGCCGGGACAGGGCCTACAATGAGCAGTTCTTC. It yields the protein CASRDRAYNEQFF. The rearrangement uses TRBV6-5 and TRBJ2-1, with 9 bases matching TRBD1. The CDR3 runs 13 residues. The germline CDR1 and CDR2 sequences are MNHEY and SVGAGI. J lost 2 bases, V lost 8 bases, and 1 base had no gene match.

The chain couples TRBV11-2 to TRBJ2-1; tentative D call: TRBD1 (6 bases). Trimming pared 8 bases from V and 7 bases from J, leaving 15 bases between. The CDR3 consists of 13 residues. CDR1 SGHAT and CDR2 FQNNGV come from the germline V gene. The CDR3 coding sequence is TGTGCCAGCGGGACACTGCCGTGGAATGAGCAGTTCTTC. Residues: CASGTLPWNEQFF.

The V and J genes are TRBV6-4 and TRBJ2-2, with D possibly being TRBD1 or TRBD2 (5 bases each). The ends were cut back, 7 bases at V and 7 bases at J, with 13 bases in the middle. CDR1 MRHNA and CDR2 SNTAGT come from the germline V gene. The CDR3 has 13 residues. DNA of the CDR3: TGTGCCAGCATGCCAGAGAGGGGCGGGGAGCTGTTTTTT. Its protein product is CASMPERGGELFF.

The gene calls are TRBV5-8 and TRBJ1-4, with D hard to call. The length of the CDR3 is 16 residues. Germline loops: CDR1 SGHTS, CDR2 YDEGEE. Trimming cost V 4 bases and J 6 bases, with 19 bases left between them. CDR3 region: CASSRRSGRWDEKLFF. The CDR3 DNA is TGTGCCAGCAGCCGAAGGTCCGGCAGGTGGGATGAAAAACTGTTTTTT.

The chain has TRBV7-2 and TRBJ2-2, with TRBD2 matching over 9 bases. This CDR3 region has 16 residues. Losses at the gene ends were 5 bases for V and 0 bases for J; bases not matched to a gene: 4. The germline CDR1 and CDR2 sequences are SGHTA and FQGNSA. The CDR3 DNA reads TGTGCCAGCAGCACCATAGCGGGGGCGAACACCGGGGAGCTGTTTTTT. Translating gives CASSTIAGANTGELFF.

This clone was recorded a few times. The chain carries TRBV29-1 and TRBJ1-1; no clear D. Trimming stripped 7 bases from V and 0 bases from J, with 3 bases between. Germline V CDR1 and CDR2: SQVTM, ANQGSEA. The CDR3 has 10 amino acids. The DNA for the CDR3 is TGCAGCGCTGTGAACACTGAAGCTTTCTTT. Its protein is CSAVNTEAFF.

V is TRBV6-1 and J is TRBJ1-2; 8 positions agree with TRBD1. Germline V gene data show CDR1 as MNHNS and CDR2 as SASEGT. The CDR3 spans 15 residues. The trim removed 2 bases at V and 7 bases at J, leaving 9 bases unmatched. CDR3 coding DNA: TGTGCCAGCAGTGAACCGGGACAGGTAGTTGGTGGCTACACCTTC. Translated, it gives CASSEPGQVVGGYTF.